Described below is a single T cell receptor (beta chain) sequence and its context. Its antigen is still unknown. Sequencing used immunoSEQ multiplex PCR; TCRdb keeps in-frame clones, though not all of them. This table has about 1 million clones, about 75% appearing once. CDR1 and CDR2 from the germline V gene are LNHDA and SQIVND (reference sequence). The CDR3 has 15 amino acids. J gave up 3 bases and V 6 bases, and 9 bases lay outside the gene matches. This specimen comes from a study of shared clonotypes between healthy human individuals. General study results and limits: Deeper or shallower sequencing was expected to change how clonotypes are shared among donors. Estimated clonotype richness was generally higher in naive than memory subsets.

Study donors comprised healthy, HIV-negative adults devoid of recent acute infection or vaccination. Every contributor of samples was a Caucasian grown-up residing in Nashville, Tennessee. Sequenced sample: memory CD4+ T cells sorted from blood. Subset indicated: CD45RA-negative fraction. This clonotype was obtained from a man younger than 30 in good health. This rearrangement joins TRBV19 to TRBJ2-3; 7 bases line up with TRBD1. The CDR3 sequence: CASRADREKTDTQYF. DNA for the CDR3: TGTGCCAGTAGGGCCGACAGGGAGAAAACAGATACGCAGTATTTT.